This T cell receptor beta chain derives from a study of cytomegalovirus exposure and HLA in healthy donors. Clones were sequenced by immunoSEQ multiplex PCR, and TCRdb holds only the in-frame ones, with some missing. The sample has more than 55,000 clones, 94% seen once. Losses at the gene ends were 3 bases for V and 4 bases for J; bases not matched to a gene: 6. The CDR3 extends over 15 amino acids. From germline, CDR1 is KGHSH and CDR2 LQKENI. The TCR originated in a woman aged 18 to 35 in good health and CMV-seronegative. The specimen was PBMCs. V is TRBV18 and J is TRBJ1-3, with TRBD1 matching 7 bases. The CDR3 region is CASSPGQAAGNTIYF. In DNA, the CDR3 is TGTGCCAGCTCACCCGGACAGGCCGCGGGAAACACCATATATTTT.